The 7 T cell receptor beta chains given below trace back to one sample, sequenced in a study of T cell responses to AZD1222 COVID-19 vaccine. TCRdb keeps only in-frame clones here, not all; method: immunoSEQ multiplex PCR. Seen here are 150,000 to 200,000 clones, about nine tenths observed once, and the top ten hold over 1%. The sequenced sample was peripheral blood, obtained 28 days after the second AZD1222 dose. The receptors were sampled from an adult who received the AZD1222 COVID-19 vaccine.

The chain combines TRBV5-1 with TRBJ2-2, with 7 positions matching TRBD2. This CDR3 spans 18 amino acids. The germline CDR1 and CDR2 sequences are SGHRS and YFSETQ. J gave up 0 bases and V 0 bases, and 8 bases lay outside the gene matches. CDR3 DNA: TGCGCCAGCAGCTTGGGCTGGGGCGGGGGAGCGAACACCGGGGAGCTGTTTTTT. Encoded protein: CASSLGWGGGANTGELFF.

The chain carries TRBV19 and TRBJ1-2; 8 bases agree with TRBD1. The CDR3 loop spans 14 amino acids. The trim removed 6 bases at V and 4 bases at J, leaving 7 bases unmatched. The germline V gene encodes CDR1 LNHDA and CDR2 SQIVND (reference sequence). The CDR3 spells CASRVTGDSYGYTF. The CDR3 DNA reads as TGTGCCAGTAGAGTGACAGGGGACTCCTATGGCTACACCTTC.

The chain is built from TRBV19 and TRBJ2-3; D gene unclear. Trimming took 5 bases from V and 1 from J, leaving 10 bases between them. The CDR3 spans 14 residues. The germline CDR1 and CDR2 sequences are LNHDA and SQIVND (reference sequence). In nucleotides, the CDR3 is TGTGCCAGTAGTCCAGGCGGAGGCACAGATACGCAGTATTTT. Amino acid sequence: CASSPGGGTDTQYF.

The chain uses TRBV10-1 and TRBJ2-1; TRBD2 aligns across 7 bases. Germline V gives CDR1 WNHNN, CDR2 SYGVQD (reference sequence). With V trimmed by 3 bases and J by 5 bases, 10 bases remained unmatched. The CDR3 covers 16 residues. The CDR3: CASSEAGLGENNEQFF. The CDR3 DNA sequence: TGCGCCAGCAGTGAAGCTGGACTAGGAGAGAACAATGAGCAGTTCTTC.

J is TRBJ1-1 and V is TRBV5-1, with no clear D. This CDR3 is 18 amino acids long. V shed 4 bases and J shed 1 base, with 23 bases lying between them. Per the germline V gene, CDR1 is SGHRS and CDR2 is YFSETQ. The CDR3 protein is CASSDAVQVLGRNTEAFF. CDR3 DNA sequence: TGCGCCAGCAGCGACGCCGTCCAGGTCCTCGGCCGGAACACTGAAGCTTTCTTT.

The chain joins TRBV15 to TRBJ2-3; 8 nucleotides align to TRBD1. Germline loops: CDR1 LNHNV, CDR2 YYDKDF (reference sequence). Germline trimming cut 6 bases from V and 2 bases from J; bases unmatched to any gene: 13. There are 17 residues in the CDR3. Here the CDR3 DNA reads TGTGCCACCAGTACTACGTTGACAGGGGTGGTCACAGATACGCAGTATTTT. Translated: CATSTTLTGVVTDTQYF.

The rearrangement links TRBV5-4 to TRBJ1-2; 11 bases fit TRBD1. V trimming: 0 bases; J trimming: 6 bases; junction bases outside the gene matches: 4. The CDR3 covers 15 residues. Germline V CDR1 and CDR2: SGHNT, YYREEE (reference sequence). The CDR3 reads CASSLEGDRGDGYTF. In DNA, the CDR3 is TGTGCCAGCAGCTTGGAGGGGGACAGGGGGGATGGCTACACCTTC. Using reference TRBV5-4 and TRBJ1-2 for the parts outside the CDR3, the full variable domain is ETGVTQSPTHLIKTRGQQVTLRCSSQSGHNTVSWYQQALGQGPQFIFQYYREEENGRGNFPPRFSGLQFPNYSSELNVNALELDDSALYLCASSLEGDRGDGYTFGSGTRLTVV.